These T cell receptor beta chains were read from a single sample in a study of cytomegalovirus exposure and HLA in healthy donors. Here immunoSEQ multiplex PCR was the method, and the copy in TCRdb shows in-frame clones only, minus some. In total, the table holds about 160,000 clones. Material: PBMCs. These receptors all come from a man younger than 40 in good health and CMV-seronegative. The CDR3 runs from the conserved cysteine through the conserved F or W. D genes are given only for firm matches. The size of a clone is reported for some rows only, either as once, few or many, or as a class for expanded clones.

cdr3_nt	cdr3_aa	clone_size	d_call	v_call	j_call
TGTGCCAGCAGTTTTAACGGGGGAGGGAATGAGCAGTTCTTC	CASSFNGGGNEQFF	.	TRBD2	TRBV27	TRBJ2-1
TGTGCCTGGAGTGTACCAGGGGCATACACTGAAGCTTTCTTT	CAWSVPGAYTEAFF	.	.	TRBV30	TRBJ1-1
TGTGCCGTAGGGACAGCCCATAGCAATCAGCCCCAGCATTTT	CAVGTAHSNQPQHF	.	TRBD1	TRBV10-3	TRBJ1-5
TGTGCCAGCAGTTTATACTTTTTAGAGACCCAGTACTTC	CASSLYFLETQYF	.	.	TRBV27	TRBJ2-5
TGTGCCAGCAGCCCGCAGGGGAAGGGGCAGTACTTC	CASSPQGKGQYF	.	.	TRBV7-9	TRBJ2-7
TGTGCCAGCAGCTCAGGACTAGCAACGGCGCAAAACAATGAGCAGTTCTTC	CASSSGLATAQNNEQFF	.	TRBD2	TRBV11-1	TRBJ2-1
TGTGCCAGTAGTATAGCAACTAGCGGGAGTGGCGAGCAGTACTTC	CASSIATSGSGEQYF	.	TRBD2	TRBV19	TRBJ2-7
TGTGCCAGTAGTATAGATCTCGAGGATACGCAGTATTTT	CASSIDLEDTQYF	.	.	TRBV19	TRBJ2-3
TGTGCCACCAGCGGCGGTCGCTACAGGGGCCGCATGACCCAGTACTTC	CATSGGRYRGRMTQYF	.	TRBD1	TRBV15	TRBJ2-5
TGTGCCAGCAGCGTAGAGGGGGCCGGGGAGCTGTTTTTT	CASSVEGAGELFF	.	.	TRBV9	TRBJ2-2
TGTGCCAGCAGCCCAAAGGTGGCGGTGGAGCAGTTCTTC	CASSPKVAVEQFF	.	.	TRBV2	TRBJ2-1
TGTGCCAGCAGCGTAGCTGGCGGGAGTAACGAGCAGTACTTC	CASSVAGGSNEQYF	.	TRBD2	TRBV9	TRBJ2-7
TGTGCCAGCAGCTTAGGGGGCCTTTCCGGACGGCGTGGGCACACTGAAGCTTTCTTT	CASSLGGLSGRRGHTEAFF	.	.	TRBV7-9	TRBJ1-1
TGCGCCAGCAGCTTGGGACAGTACTCTGGGGCCAACGTCCTGACTTTC	CASSLGQYSGANVLTF	.	.	TRBV5-1	TRBJ2-6
TGTGCCAGCAGCCCCCGTGAGGGGGCCTTCGGGGAGCAGTACTTC	CASSPREGAFGEQYF	.	TRBD1	TRBV7-8	TRBJ2-7
TGCGCCAGCAGCCGGGGAGACGGAACACAGCGCCGTGGAGAGCAGTACTTC	CASSRGDGTQRRGEQYF	.	.	TRBV5-1	TRBJ2-7
TGCAGCGTTGAAGGGACCGGGACAAATCAGTATTTT	CSVEGTGTNQYF	.	.	TRBV29-1	TRBJ2-3
TGTGCCAGCAGTGACTTCGCGGGGGAGCAGTTCTTC	CASSDFAGEQFF	.	.	TRBV2	TRBJ2-1
TGTGCCAGTTACAGGGCGGACACTGAAGCTTTCTTT	CASYRADTEAFF	.	.	TRBV18	TRBJ1-1
TGTGCCAGCAGTTTACGGGGGGCTCCCCTCCCCGAGACCCAGTACTTC	CASSLRGAPLPETQYF	.	.	TRBV27	TRBJ2-5
TGTGCCAGCAGCTTGGGAGGGATCGGTCAGCCCCAGCATTTT	CASSLGGIGQPQHF	.	.	TRBV5-4	TRBJ1-5
TGTGCCAGCAGTTTACGTGACAGGGAAACGCAGTACTTC	CASSLRDRETQYF	.	TRBD1	TRBV27	TRBJ2-7
TGTGCCAGCAGTCACTCGTCCTATGGCTACACCTTC	CASSHSSYGYTF	.	.	TRBV6-1	TRBJ1-2
TGTGCCAGCAGCACCGGGACAGGGGAAATGTTAGGCAATCAGCCCCAGCATTTT	CASSTGTGEMLGNQPQHF	medium-sized	TRBD1	TRBV2	TRBJ1-5
TGTGCCAGCAGACCCGGAGTCGGGGTCTACGAGCAGTACTTC	CASRPGVGVYEQYF	.	.	TRBV27	TRBJ2-7
TGTGCCCACCGGAGGCAGGGGGAAATTTACACTGAAGCTTTCTTT	CAHRRQGEIYTEAFF	.	.	TRBV21-1	TRBJ1-1
TGCGCCAGCAGCGAAGGGACTAGCGGACCCTACGAGCAGTACTTC	CASSEGTSGPYEQYF	.	TRBD2	TRBV4-1	TRBJ2-7
TGTGCCAGCAGCGTAGACGGGAGGGCAGGCGAGCAGTACTTC	CASSVDGRAGEQYF	.	TRBD2	TRBV9	TRBJ2-7
TGTGCCAGCAGCCCTACAGGGTGGGGGACAGGGGGGCCCACCTACGAGCAGTACTTC	CASSPTGWGTGGPTYEQYF	.	TRBD1	TRBV5-6	TRBJ2-7
TGTGCCAGTAGTATTCAGGGGTTTGGCACCGGGGAGCTGTTTTTT	CASSIQGFGTGELFF	.	.	TRBV19	TRBJ2-2
TGTGCCTGGAGTCGGGAAGGGAATCAGCCCCAGCATTTT	CAWSREGNQPQHF	.	.	TRBV30	TRBJ1-5
TGTGCCAGCAGTGAACAGGGCTATGGCTACACCTTC	CASSEQGYGYTF	.	.	TRBV28	TRBJ1-2
TGTGCCAGCAGCATGTCCGGGACTCGAACGAACACCGGGGAGCTGTTTTTT	CASSMSGTRTNTGELFF	.	.	TRBV11-3	TRBJ2-2
TGTGCCAGCAGTCACGGGATGAATCAGCCCCAGCATTTT	CASSHGMNQPQHF	.	.	TRBV6-1	TRBJ1-5
TGTGCCACCAGCAGAGACAGGGCCCCCAATCAGCCCCAGCATTTT	CATSRDRAPNQPQHF	.	.	TRBV15	TRBJ1-5
TGTGCCTCCTCAAGGACAGGGAATGAAAAACTGTTTTTT	CASSRTGNEKLFF	.	TRBD1	TRBV19	TRBJ1-4
TGTGCCTGGAGTGGGAAATGGACTAGGAATGTCAATGAGCAGTTCTTC	CAWSGKWTRNVNEQFF	.	TRBD2	TRBV30	TRBJ2-1
TGTGCCAGCAGTGAACAGGGGGGGAACACTGAAGCTTTCTTT	CASSEQGGNTEAFF	.	TRBD1	TRBV25-1	TRBJ1-1
TGTGCCAGCAGTTTATCGATGGGCGGGAGGGCCAGGGAGACCCAGTACTTC	CASSLSMGGRARETQYF	.	TRBD2	TRBV27	TRBJ2-5
TGTGCCAGCCGCGAGGGCTTTCCCTCCTACGAGCAGTACTTC	CASREGFPSYEQYF	.	.	TRBV7-9	TRBJ2-7
TGTGCCAGCACTGGGGGGGGCTCTGGAAACACCATATATTTT	CASTGGGSGNTIYF	.	.	TRBV28	TRBJ1-3
TGTGCCAGCAGTTACTCTACAGGGGGTGGCTACACCTTC	CASSYSTGGGYTF	.	TRBD1	TRBV6-5	TRBJ1-2